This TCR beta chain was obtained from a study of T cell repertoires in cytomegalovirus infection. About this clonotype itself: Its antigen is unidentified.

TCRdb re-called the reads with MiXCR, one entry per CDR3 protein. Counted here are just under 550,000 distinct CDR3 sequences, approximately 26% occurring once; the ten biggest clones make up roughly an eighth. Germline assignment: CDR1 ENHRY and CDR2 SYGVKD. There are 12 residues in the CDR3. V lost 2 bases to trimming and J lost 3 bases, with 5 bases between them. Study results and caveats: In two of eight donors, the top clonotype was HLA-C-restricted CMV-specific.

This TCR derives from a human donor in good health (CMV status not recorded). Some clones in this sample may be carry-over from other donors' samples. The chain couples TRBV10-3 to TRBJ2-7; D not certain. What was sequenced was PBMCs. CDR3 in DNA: TGTGCCATCAGTGAGAACCTCTACGAGCAGTACTTC. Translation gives CAISENLYEQYF.